This is a list of T cell receptor beta chains from one sample in a study of blood T cell repertoires in COVID-19. Sequencing used immunoSEQ multiplex PCR; TCRdb keeps in-frame clones, though not all of them. The table has about 300,000 clones, approximately 81% seen once. What was sequenced was PBMCs or T cells enriched from blood (not recorded which). These receptors originate from a woman between 45 and 60 years old who had recovered from COVID-19. CDR3s include the opening cysteine and the closing phenylalanine or tryptophan. D genes are given only for firm matches. Not every row has a clone size; where given, it reads once, few, many or a size class.

TRBD2 | . | TRBJ2-7 | TRBV4-2 | CASSQEQREFDEQYF | TGTGCCAGCAGCCAAGAGCAGCGGGAGTTCGACGAGCAGTACTTC
. | few | TRBJ1-2 | TRBV19 | CASSIGPDYGYTF | TGTGCCAGTAGTATTGGGCCTGACTATGGCTACACCTTC
TRBD1 | . | TRBJ1-1 | TRBV19 | CASSARTGMYTEAFF | TGTGCCAGTAGTGCCCGGACAGGGATGTACACTGAAGCTTTCTTT
. | . | TRBJ1-1 | TRBV19 | CASRTTGPQKDTEAFF | TGTGCCAGTAGGACGACAGGTCCTCAAAAAGACACTGAAGCTTTCTTT
. | . | TRBJ1-2 | TRBV28 | CASSSLPGGYTF | TGTGCCAGCAGTTCCCTCCCAGGTGGCTACACCTTC
. | once | TRBJ1-3 | TRBV28 | CASSLSVLSGNTIYF | TGTGCCAGCAGTTTAAGCGTCCTCTCTGGAAACACCATATATTTT
. | few | TRBJ1-4 | TRBV5-5 | CASSSTRGANEKLFF | TGTGCCAGCAGCTCCACCAGGGGAGCTAATGAAAAACTGTTTTTT
. | . | TRBJ2-2 | TRBV11-3 | CASSISGVRGELFF | TGTGCCAGCAGCATTTCGGGGGTTAGGGGGGAGCTGTTTTTT
. | few | TRBJ1-2 | TRBV30 | CACGAGNGYGYTF | TGTGCCTGTGGAGCGGGGAACGGCTATGGCTACACCTTC
TRBD1 | . | TRBJ2-7 | TRBV14 | CASSPQGGRGYEQYF | TGTGCCAGCAGCCCCCAAGGGGGCCGGGGATACGAGCAGTACTTC
. | . | TRBJ2-3 | TRBV4-1 | CASSLRSTSTDTQYF | TGCGCCAGCAGTCTTCGATCTACTAGCACAGATACGCAGTATTTT
. | . | TRBJ2-2 | TRBV6-4 | CASSGEANTGELFF | TGTGCCAGCAGTGGAGAAGCGAACACCGGGGAGCTGTTTTTT
. | . | TRBJ2-2 | TRBV18 | CASSTGDSRNTGELFF | TGTGCCAGCTCAACGGGAGACTCCCGGAACACCGGGGAGCTGTTTTTT
. | few | TRBJ2-7 | TRBV4-1 | CASSQVRPGIYEQYF | TGCGCCAGCAGCCAAGTTAGGCCAGGGATCTACGAGCAGTACTTC
. | . | TRBJ1-2 | TRBV28 | CASSFAGSFYGYTF | TGTGCCAGCAGTTTCGCAGGGTCTTTCTATGGCTACACCTTC
. | . | TRBJ1-1 | TRBV5-1 | CASSLGGTPTEAFF | TGCGCCAGCAGCTTGGGTGGCACCCCCACTGAAGCTTTCTTT
TRBD1 | . | TRBJ1-3 | TRBV5-1 | CASSPRQGNGNTIYF | TGCGCCAGCAGCCCGCGACAGGGGAATGGAAACACCATATATTTT
. | . | TRBJ1-5 | TRBV12-3/TRBV12-4 | CASSFRGSRAQHF | TGTGCCAGCAGTTTCCGAGGAAGCCGCGCCCAGCATTTT
. | . | TRBJ2-5 | TRBV2 | CASSGDPGIFQETQYF | TGTGCCAGCAGTGGGGATCCCGGGATATTCCAAGAGACCCAGTACTTC
. | . | TRBJ2-3 | TRBV7-9 | CASSYQQDPTDTQYF | TGTGCCAGCAGCTACCAGCAGGATCCCACAGATACGCAGTATTTT
TRBD2 | . | TRBJ2-7 | TRBV4-1 | CASSQDQLAGSYEQYF | TGCGCCAGCAGCCAGGATCAACTAGCGGGATCCTACGAGCAGTACTTC
. | . | TRBJ1-5 | TRBV7-2 | CASGESNQPQHF | TGTGCCAGCGGAGAAAGCAATCAGCCCCAGCATTTT
TRBD1 | . | TRBJ2-1 | TRBV7-9 | CASSDGQGAWNEQFF | TGTGCCAGCAGCGATGGACAGGGGGCTTGGAATGAGCAGTTCTTC
TRBD2 | . | TRBJ2-1 | TRBV7-7 | CASSSGTSGKYNEQFF | TGTGCCAGCAGCTCCGGGACTAGCGGGAAATACAATGAGCAGTTCTTC
TRBD1 | . | TRBJ1-2 | TRBV7-2 | CASSTTGDLSGYTF | TGTGCCAGCAGCACAACAGGGGACTTGAGCGGCTACACCTTC
TRBD1 | . | TRBJ1-5 | TRBV27 | CASSLFYQGANNQPQHF | TGTGCCAGCAGTTTATTTTACCAGGGGGCTAACAATCAGCCCCAGCATTTT
TRBD2 | . | TRBJ2-4 | TRBV4-2 | CASSQGEGPLAKNIQYF | TGTGCCAGCAGCCAAGGGGAGGGGCCTTTAGCCAAAAACATTCAGTACTTC
TRBD1 | . | TRBJ1-5 | TRBV15 | CATSRDRQGTGPQHF | TGTGCCACCAGCAGAGATCGACAGGGGACTGGGCCCCAGCATTTT
TRBD1 | . | TRBJ1-1 | TRBV7-2 | CASSFGTGSWGTEAFF | TGTGCCAGCAGCTTCGGGACAGGCAGCTGGGGCACTGAAGCTTTCTTT
TRBD1 | . | TRBJ1-3 | TRBV28 | CASSSLTGKTSGNTIYF | TGTGCCAGCAGTTCGTTGACAGGGAAGACCTCTGGAAACACCATATATTTT
. | . | TRBJ2-3 | TRBV7-3 | CASSSSGYTDTQYF | TGTGCCAGCAGCTCCTCGGGGTACACAGATACGCAGTATTTT
TRBD1 | . | TRBJ1-1 | TRBV6-5 | CASSYSGTGGSAFF | TGTGCCAGCAGTTACTCGGGGACAGGGGGTTCGGCTTTCTTT
TRBD1 | . | TRBJ1-6 | TRBV5-1 | CASRRRDRNSPLHF | TGCGCCAGCAGGAGGCGGGACAGAAATTCACCCCTCCACTTT
TRBD2 | . | TRBJ2-3 | TRBV10-3 | CAISASGGSTDTQYF | TGTGCCATCAGTGCTAGCGGGGGGAGCACAGATACGCAGTATTTT
. | . | TRBJ1-2 | TRBV5-1 | CASSFGHKIYGYTF | TGCGCCAGCAGCTTTGGGCACAAAATCTATGGCTACACCTTC